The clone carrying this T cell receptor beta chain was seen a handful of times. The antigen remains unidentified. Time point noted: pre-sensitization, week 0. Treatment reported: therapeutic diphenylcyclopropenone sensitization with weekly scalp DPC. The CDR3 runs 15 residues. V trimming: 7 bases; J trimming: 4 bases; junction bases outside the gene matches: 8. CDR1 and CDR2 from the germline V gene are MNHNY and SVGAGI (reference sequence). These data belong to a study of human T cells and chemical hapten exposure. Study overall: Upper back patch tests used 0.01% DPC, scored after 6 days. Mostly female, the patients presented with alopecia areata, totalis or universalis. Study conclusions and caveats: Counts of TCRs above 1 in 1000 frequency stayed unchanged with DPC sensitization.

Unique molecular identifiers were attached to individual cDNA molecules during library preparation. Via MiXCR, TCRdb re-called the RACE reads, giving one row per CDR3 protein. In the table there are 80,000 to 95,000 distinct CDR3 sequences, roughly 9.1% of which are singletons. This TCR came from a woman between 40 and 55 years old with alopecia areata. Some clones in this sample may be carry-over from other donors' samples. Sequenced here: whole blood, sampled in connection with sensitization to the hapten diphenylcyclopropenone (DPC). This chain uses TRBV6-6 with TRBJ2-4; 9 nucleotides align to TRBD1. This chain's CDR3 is CASTRGGTGKNIQYF. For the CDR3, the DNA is TGTGCCAGCACCAGAGGAGGGACAGGGAAAAACATTCAGTACTTC.